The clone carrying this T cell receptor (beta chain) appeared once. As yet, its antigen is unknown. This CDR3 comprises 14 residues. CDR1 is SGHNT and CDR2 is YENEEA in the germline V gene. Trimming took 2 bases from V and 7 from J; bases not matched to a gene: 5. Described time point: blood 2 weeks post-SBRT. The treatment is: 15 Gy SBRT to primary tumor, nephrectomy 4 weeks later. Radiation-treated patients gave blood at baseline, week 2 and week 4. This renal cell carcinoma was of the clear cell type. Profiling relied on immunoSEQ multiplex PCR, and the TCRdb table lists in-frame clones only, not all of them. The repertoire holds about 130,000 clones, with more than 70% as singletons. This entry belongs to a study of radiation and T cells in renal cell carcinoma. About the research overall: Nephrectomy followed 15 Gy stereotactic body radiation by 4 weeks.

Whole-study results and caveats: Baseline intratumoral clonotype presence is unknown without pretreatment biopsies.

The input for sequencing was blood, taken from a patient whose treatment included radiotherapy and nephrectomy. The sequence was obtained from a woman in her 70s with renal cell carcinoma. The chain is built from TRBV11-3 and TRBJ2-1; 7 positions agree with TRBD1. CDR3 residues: CASSLFTGENEQFF. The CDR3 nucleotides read TGTGCCAGCAGCTTATTTACAGGGGAGAATGAGCAGTTCTTC.